The present T cell receptor (beta chain) was sequenced within a study of glioma-infiltrating T cells after dendritic cell vaccination. Only in-frame clones appear in the TCRdb table, and some are missing; sequencing was by immunoSEQ multiplex PCR. The table has around 87,000 clones, roughly 87% seen once; the top ten hold about 6.8%. Trimming took 0 bases from V and 4 from J; bases not matched to a gene: 6. CDR1 and CDR2 (germline): SGHRS, YFSETQ. The CDR3 has 15 amino acids. The time point was: after dendritic cell vaccination, including at tumor progression/relapse. V and J are TRBV5-1 and TRBJ2-7; the match to TRBD2 covers 8 bases. This TCR came from a human donor with glioblastoma. The sample was blood, taken after dendritic cell vaccination. The CDR3 nucleotides read TGCGCCAGCAGCTTGGCCTCGGTAGCGGGGTACGAGCAGTACTTC. It is translated as CASSLASVAGYEQYF.